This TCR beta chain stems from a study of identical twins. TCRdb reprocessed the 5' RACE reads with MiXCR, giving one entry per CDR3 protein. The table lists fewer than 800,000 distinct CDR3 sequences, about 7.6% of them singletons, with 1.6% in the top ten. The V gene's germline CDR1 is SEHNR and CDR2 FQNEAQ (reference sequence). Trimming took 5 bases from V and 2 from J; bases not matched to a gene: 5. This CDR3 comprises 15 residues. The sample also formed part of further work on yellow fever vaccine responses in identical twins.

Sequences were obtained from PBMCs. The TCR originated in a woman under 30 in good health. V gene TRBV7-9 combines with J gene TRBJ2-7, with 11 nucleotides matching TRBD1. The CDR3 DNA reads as TGTGCCAGCAGCCCCGGACAGGGGGCAACCTACGAGCAGTACTTC. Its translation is CASSPGQGATYEQYF.